Listed here are 20 T cell receptor beta chains from one sample, sequenced in a study of blood T cell repertoires in COVID-19. Data came from immunoSEQ multiplex PCR; TCRdb stores just in-frame clones and leaves some out. The sample records approximately 220,000 clones, about 84% being singletons. Specimen: peripheral blood. The receptor set was obtained from a woman of 80 years or more with acute or convalescent COVID-19.

This sequence joins TRBV19 and TRBJ1-4; D is perhaps TRBD1 (5 bases). Germline V gives CDR1 LNHDA, CDR2 SQIVND (reference sequence). The germline V and J ends were trimmed by 7 bases and 7 bases, with 16 bases remaining between them. The CDR3 loop spans 14 amino acids. CDR3 DNA sequence: TGTGCCAGTAAAGGGGTTTCGGTCGGTGAAAAACTGTTTTTT. This codes for CASKGVSVGEKLFF.

V usage is TRBV30 and J usage is TRBJ2-5; D might be TRBD1 (6 bases). Germline assignment: CDR1 GTSNPN and CDR2 SVGIG (reference sequence). V lost 0 bases to trimming and J lost 6 bases, with 11 bases between them. The CDR3 loop spans 13 amino acids. DNA of the CDR3: TGTGCCTGGAGTGTAAAAGGGGGACAGACCCAGTACTTC. It encodes CAWSVKGGQTQYF.

The rearrangement uses TRBV14 and TRBJ2-1; TRBD1 is a possible D gene (5 bases). V lost 0 bases and J lost 3, with 12 bases in between. The germline V gene encodes CDR1 SGHDN and CDR2 FVKESK. This CDR3 is 16 amino acids long. The CDR3 nucleotides read TGTGCCAGCAGCCAAGATGGTCCCAGGGACTACAATGAGCAGTTCTTC. Translation: CASSQDGPRDYNEQFF. The whole variable domain, filled in from reference TRBV14 and TRBJ2-1, reads EAGVTQFPSHSVIEKGQTVTLRCDPISGHDNLYWYRRVMGKEIKFLLHFVKESKQDESGMPNNRFLAERTGGTYSTLKVQPAELEDSGVYFCASSQDGPRDYNEQFFGPGTRLTVL.

In this sample, this clone turned up a few times. J is TRBJ2-1 and V is TRBV12-3 or TRBV12-4, with D perhaps matching TRBD2 (5 bases). CDR3 size: 13 residues. V lost 3 bases and J 3 bases, leaving 6 bases between the germline ends. The chain's CDR3 is CASSFEGYNEQFF. Here the CDR3 DNA reads TGTGCCAGCAGTTTCGAGGGCTACAATGAGCAGTTCTTC.

This chain joins TRBV28 and TRBJ2-1, with 10 bases that match TRBD2. The junction had 17 bases not matched to a gene; V was cut back by 8 bases and J by 10 bases. This CDR3 has 16 amino acids. Looked up from germline, CDR1 is MDHEN and CDR2 is SYDVKM. The chain's CDR3 is CASANRLAGLREEQFF. The CDR3 DNA is TGTGCCAGCGCCAATCGACTAGCGGGTCTCCGGGAAGAGCAGTTCTTC.

V is TRBV20-1 and J is TRBJ2-7; maybe TRBD1 (6 bases). Germline V lookup: CDR1 DFQATT, CDR2 SNEGSKA (reference sequence). V was clipped by 6 bases and J by 3 bases, with 18 bases between them. The CDR3 consists of 14 residues. CDR3 residues: CSASSWTANYEQYF. The CDR3 DNA reads TGCAGTGCGAGTAGCTGGACAGCCAACTACGAGCAGTACTTC.

In DNA, the CDR3 is TGTGCCAGCACTGGGACATCGGACACTGAAGCTTTCTTT. It translates to CASTGTSDTEAFF. V gene TRBV6-5 combines with J gene TRBJ1-1, with D possibly matching TRBD1 (6 bases). Germline assignment: CDR1 MNHEY and CDR2 SVGAGI. The V and J ends lost 7 bases and 3 bases respectively, with 12 bases between them. This CDR3 comprises 13 residues.

The CDR3 sequence is CASSGARATGGRQPQHF. In nucleotides, the CDR3 is TGTGCCAGCAGTGGAGCACGTGCGACAGGGGGACGGCAGCCCCAGCATTTT. The V and J genes are TRBV6-2 or TRBV6-3 and TRBJ1-5; 9 positions match TRBD1. V shed 5 bases and J 7 bases; nucleotides not matched to a gene: 15. CDR1 and CDR2 from the germline V gene are MNHEY and SVGEGT. The CDR3 extends over 17 amino acids.

Remarks on this clone: Other DNA sequences from this sample encode an identical CDR3 as well. The chain combines TRBV6-1 with TRBJ1-5; 7 nucleotides align to TRBD1. J gave up 0 bases and V 2 bases, and 4 bases lay outside the gene matches. The CDR3 contains 16 residues. Germline-derived CDR1 and CDR2 are MNHNS and SASEGT. This CDR3 is CASSELGGYSNQPQHF. The DNA for the CDR3 is TGTGCCAGCAGTGAATTAGGGGGCTATAGCAATCAGCCCCAGCATTTT.

This chain uses TRBV6-5 with TRBJ2-7; D call uncertain. Trimming cost V 4 bases and J 0 bases, with 7 bases left between them. Per germline, CDR1 MNHEY and CDR2 SVGAGI. The CDR3 spans 13 residues. CDR3 residues: CASSFGSSYEQYF. CDR3 coding DNA: TGTGCCAGCAGTTTCGGTAGCTCCTACGAGCAGTACTTC.

The chain is built from TRBV2 and TRBJ2-1, with D perhaps TRBD1 (6 bases). CDR3 length: 15 residues. V was pared by 5 bases and J by 2 bases, with 13 bases between. Germline V CDR1 and CDR2: SNHLY, FYNNEI. The CDR3 protein is CASSTDRNPYNEQFF. The CDR3 DNA reads TGTGCCAGCAGTACTGACAGGAACCCCTACAATGAGCAGTTCTTC.

This chain uses TRBV7-3 with TRBJ2-5; tentative D call: TRBD1 (5 bases). The CDR3 sequence is 14 residues long. Trimming left V 5 bases short and J 2 bases short, with 12 bases between. The germline gives CDR1 SGHTA, CDR2 FQGTGA. The DNA for the CDR3 is TGTGCCAGCAGCCCCCCAGGGTCACAAGAGACCCAGTACTTC. It encodes CASSPPGSQETQYF.

The gene calls are TRBV29-1 and TRBJ1-1; D is unresolved. V lost 7 bases to trimming and J lost 7 bases, with 19 bases between them. Germline V gives CDR1 SQVTM, CDR2 ANQGSEA. This CDR3 region has 13 residues. CDR3 bases: TGCAGCGCCGAAGGGAGGGCCACCTTTGAAGCTTTCTTT. It codes for CSAEGRATFEAFF. Full variable domain (outside the CDR3, taken from reference TRBV29-1 and TRBJ1-1): SAVISQKPSRDICQRGTSLTIQCQVDSQVTMMFWYRQQPGQSLTLIATANQGSEATYESGFVIDKFPISRPNLTFSTLTVSNMSPEDSSIYLCSAEGRATFEAFFGQGTRLTVV.

The genes are TRBV4-2 and TRBJ2-3, with 9 bases that match TRBD2. Germline CDR1 and CDR2: LGHNA and YNFKEQ. V dropped 9 bases and J dropped 4; count of bases not matched to a gene: 17. There are 17 residues in the CDR3. The CDR3 DNA follows: TGTGCCAGTCTTCCCGGGCCGCGGGAGGGCCCAGCAGATACGCAGTATTTT. Its translation: CASLPGPREGPADTQYF.

The CDR3 DNA follows: TGTGCCAGCAGCCCGCCCGCGGAACCCCTCCACTTT. It yields the protein CASSPPAEPLHF. V gene TRBV7-2 combines with J gene TRBJ1-6; unclear D gene. V lost 5 bases, J lost 12 bases, and 11 bases lay in between. CDR3 size: 12 residues. In germline, CDR1 is SGHTA, CDR2 FQGNSA.

The genes are TRBV6-5 and TRBJ1-6; 10 bases agree with TRBD1. Losses at the gene ends were 4 bases for V and 9 bases for J; bases not matched to a gene: 6. The CDR3 is 15 amino acids. CDR1 and CDR2 from the germline V gene are MNHEY and SVGAGI. This CDR3 reads CASSLGRTGGSPLHF. For the CDR3, the DNA is TGTGCCAGCAGTTTGGGCCGGACAGGGGGTTCACCCCTCCACTTT.

V usage is TRBV6-1 and J usage is TRBJ1-2, with 10 bases matching TRBD1. With V trimmed by 0 bases and J by 3 bases, 7 bases remained unmatched. The CDR3 has 17 residues. Germline lookup yields CDR1 MNHNS and CDR2 SASEGT. This chain's CDR3 is CASSEAGTGANYYGYTF. DNA of the CDR3: TGTGCCAGCAGTGAAGCCGGGACAGGGGCCAACTACTATGGCTACACCTTC.

The chain couples TRBV4-1 to TRBJ1-5; 9 positions agree with TRBD1. Germline CDR1 MGHRA, CDR2 YSYEKL. J was trimmed by 6 bases and V by 1 base; bases with no gene match: 7. This CDR3 contains 16 residues. This CDR3 reads CASSQAPYRGPQPQHF. The CDR3 region has the DNA TGCGCCAGCAGCCAAGCCCCTTACAGGGGGCCTCAGCCCCAGCATTTT.

The chain joins TRBV10-3 to TRBJ1-5; D possibly corresponds to TRBD1 (6 bases). CDR1 is ENHRY and CDR2 is SYGVKD in the germline V gene. This CDR3 contains 17 residues. Between the trimmed V and J ends, which lost 1 base and 4 bases, there was a span of 17 bases. The CDR3 DNA is TGTGCCATCAGTGAGTTCTCTGGGACAAGGCTTAATCAGCCCCAGCATTTT. This sequence encodes CAISEFSGTRLNQPQHF.

This clone is a singleton in its sample. CDR3 in DNA: TGTGCCAGCAGTGACCGGACTAATTCCTATGGCTACACCTTC. It specifies CASSDRTNSYGYTF. This chain connects TRBV6-4 to TRBJ1-2; D is ambiguous. CDR3 length: 14 amino acids. Germline CDR1 MRHNA, CDR2 SNTAGT. The V end was cut by 2 bases, the J end by 4 bases, with 11 bases between.